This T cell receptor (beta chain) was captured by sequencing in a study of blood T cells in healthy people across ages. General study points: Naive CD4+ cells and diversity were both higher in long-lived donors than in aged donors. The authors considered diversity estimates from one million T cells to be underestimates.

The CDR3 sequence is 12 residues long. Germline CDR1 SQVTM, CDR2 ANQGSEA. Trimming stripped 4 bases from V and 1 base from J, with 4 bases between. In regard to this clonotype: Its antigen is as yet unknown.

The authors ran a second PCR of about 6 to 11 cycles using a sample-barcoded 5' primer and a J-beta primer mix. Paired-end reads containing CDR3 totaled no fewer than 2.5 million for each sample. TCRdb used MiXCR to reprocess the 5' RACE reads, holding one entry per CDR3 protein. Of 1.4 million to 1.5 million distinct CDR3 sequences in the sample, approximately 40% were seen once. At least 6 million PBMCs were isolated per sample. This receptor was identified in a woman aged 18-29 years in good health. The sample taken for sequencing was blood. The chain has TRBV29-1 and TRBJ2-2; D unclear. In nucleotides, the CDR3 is TGCAGCGTTGCTCAGAACACCGGGGAGCTGTTTTTT. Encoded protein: CSVAQNTGELFF.